The entry below describes one T cell receptor beta chain. What it binds is unknown. V gave up 4 bases and J gave up 2 bases, with 5 bases separating them. The length of the CDR3 is 12 residues. The germline V gene has CDR1 SNHLY and CDR2 FYNNEI. Produced via immunoSEQ multiplex PCR; TCRdb's table is partial and in-frame only. The table includes roughly 120,000 clones, roughly 77% detected once. This entry belongs to a study of radiation and T cells in renal cell carcinoma. As for the study in general: Nephrectomy followed 15 Gy stereotactic body radiation by 4 weeks.

Notes on the study in general: In blood, top tumor clones expanded by 2 weeks, shrinking by 4. Baseline intratumoral clonotype presence is unknown without pretreatment biopsies.

The time point here: blood 2 weeks post-SBRT. Treatment: 15 Gy SBRT to primary tumor, nephrectomy 4 weeks later. Serial blood draws occurred at baseline and 2 and 4 weeks post-SBRT. The starting material was blood, obtained from a patient whose treatment included radiotherapy and nephrectomy. The source is a woman aged 60-70 years with renal cell carcinoma. This chain joins TRBV2 and TRBJ2-5; unclear D gene. CDR3 amino acids: CASSVTQETQYF. DNA of the CDR3: TGTGCCAGCAGTGTTACTCAAGAGACCCAGTACTTC.